This entry lists 13 T cell receptor beta chains sequenced from one sample in a study of CD8 T cells in ankylosing spondylitis (dated by TCRdb to about 2017). Library prep was done by 5' RACE. The data were produced on an Illumina HiSeq 2500. Through fastp at Q25 and MiXCR, TCRdb rebuilt clones from the public reads, retaining in-frame beta chains. One record per CDR3 amino acid sequence lists the most common genes and DNA. The sample includes about 140,000 distinct CDR3 sequences, with about 6.7% observed a single time. The top ten hold over 10% of the sample. Specimen: blood, either unsorted or a sorted T cell fraction (not recorded which). The receptors shown here come from a female donor with ankylosing spondylitis or in good health (not recorded which).

This clonotype was observed a few times. The chain couples TRBV4-1 to TRBJ2-2, with TRBD2 matching 11 bases. Unmatched junction bases numbered 6, after V lost 0 bases and J lost 0 bases. Germline values: CDR1 MGHRA, CDR2 YSYEKL. The CDR3 has 19 residues. The CDR3 coding sequence is TGCGCCAGCAGCCAAGATCCTGTAGCGGGGGGGACGAACACCGGGGAGCTGTTTTTT. Its protein is CASSQDPVAGGTNTGELFF.

This clonotype was seen at least ten times. The rearrangement joins TRBV29-1 to TRBJ1-5, with D perhaps matching TRBD1 (5 bases). V lost 6 bases, J lost 3 bases, and 12 bases lay in between. Looked up from germline, CDR1 is SQVTM and CDR2 is ANQGSEA. The CDR3 is 13 residues long. This CDR3 reads CSVLGGLNQPQHF. In DNA form, the CDR3 reads TGCAGCGTCCTCGGGGGTCTCAATCAGCCCCAGCATTTT.

The sample holds many counts of this clonotype. The gene calls are TRBV5-6 and TRBJ1-6, with TRBD1 identical over 8 bases. CDR1 and CDR2 (germline): SGHDT, YYEEEE. The CDR3 sequence is 15 residues long. Trimming cost V 3 bases and J 3 bases; bases outside gene matches: 2. Written as DNA, the CDR3 is TGTGCCAGCAGCTGGGGGACAGGCTATAATTCACCCCTCCACTTT. It specifies CASSWGTGYNSPLHF.

This clonotype was counted at least ten times. CDR3 DNA sequence: TGCAGCGTTGAGGGGGGGGCCGACAATGAGCAGTTCTTC. Encoded protein: CSVEGGADNEQFF. This chain joins TRBV29-1 and TRBJ2-1, with a tentative D call TRBD2 (7 bases). The CDR3 runs to 13 residues. The V end lost 3 bases, the J end lost 5 bases, and 11 bases lay between the germline ends. Germline V gene data show CDR1 as SQVTM and CDR2 as ANQGSEA.

The table lists this clonotype with many counts. V is TRBV29-1 and J is TRBJ2-7; D is unclear. The CDR3 is 13 amino acids. The germline V gene encodes CDR1 SQVTM and CDR2 ANQGSEA. V was pared by 4 bases and J by 3 bases, with 13 bases between. The CDR3 DNA reads as TGCAGCGTTGGCAACCGCAACTACTACGAGCAGTACTTC. Its protein product is CSVGNRNYYEQYF.

This clonotype has ten or more counts. The chain has TRBV5-6 and TRBJ2-7; tentatively, D is TRBD1 (5 bases). Trimming shortened V by 1 base and J by 5 bases, and 13 bases separated the two germline ends. CDR1 is SGHDT and CDR2 is YYEEEE in the germline V gene. The length of the CDR3 is 14 residues. CDR3 in amino acids: CASSLLSGFDEQYF. CDR3 nucleotides: TGTGCCAGCAGCTTGTTGTCAGGGTTCGACGAGCAGTACTTC.

This clonotype was recorded at least ten times. This chain joins TRBV27 and TRBJ2-5; D is possibly TRBD1 (5 bases). The CDR3 length is 14 residues. Between the trimmed V and J ends, which lost 0 bases and 5 bases, there was a span of 10 bases. CDR1 and CDR2 from the germline V gene are MNHEY and SMNVEV (reference sequence). The CDR3 region has the DNA TGTGCCAGCAGTTTATCAGGGGCTTGGGAGACCCAGTACTTC. This sequence encodes CASSLSGAWETQYF.

This clonotype was seen at least ten times. The V and J genes are TRBV20-1 and TRBJ2-1, with no clear D. This CDR3 is 14 amino acids long. Germline V CDR1 and CDR2: DFQATT, SNEGSKA (reference sequence). Between the trimmed V and J ends, which lost 0 bases and 3 bases, there was a span of 9 bases. The CDR3 region is CSARDRTIYNEQFF. The CDR3 region has the DNA TGCAGTGCTAGAGATAGGACCATCTACAATGAGCAGTTCTTC.

This clonotype was found many times. The V and J genes are TRBV12-5 and TRBJ1-1; D not resolved. V was trimmed by 4 bases and J by 8 bases, leaving 11 bases between them. There are 12 residues in the CDR3. The germline gives CDR1 LGHNT, CDR2 FRNRAP. DNA for the CDR3: TGTGCTAGTGGTTACCTTAGCTACGAAGCTTTCTTT. Residues: CASGYLSYEAFF.

This clonotype showed up just a few times. The genes are TRBV9 and TRBJ1-3; no reliable D call. This CDR3 has 14 amino acids. Germline V gives CDR1 SGDLS, CDR2 YYNGEE. Between the trimmed V and J ends, which lost 3 bases and 7 bases, there was a span of 14 bases. CDR3 DNA sequence: TGTGCCAGCAGCGCCAGCGGTGTATCCAACACCATATATTTT. The encoded protein is CASSASGVSNTIYF.

This clonotype was counted ten times or more. The junction and the germline gene differ at one end; a read error may be behind it. The chain uses TRBV7-2 and TRBJ2-7, with a weak D call TRBD2 (5 bases). The CDR3 is made up of 12 amino acids. Per germline, CDR1 SGHTA and CDR2 FQGNSA. The CDR3 DNA sequence: TGTGCCAGCAGTTTAGCGCTGGGCGAGCAGTACTTC. It is translated as CASSLALGEQYF.

This clonotype was recorded at least ten times. CDR3 in amino acids: CASTQQGPPGELFF. CDR3 DNA: TGTGCCAGCACCCAACAGGGGCCCCCCGGGGAGCTGTTTTTT. The chain has TRBV5-4 and TRBJ2-2; 7 positions match TRBD1. This CDR3 has 14 amino acids. Losses at the gene ends were 6 bases for V and 6 bases for J; bases not matched to a gene: 8. Germline values: CDR1 SGHNT, CDR2 YYREEE (reference sequence). The variable domain in full, completed from reference TRBV5-4 and TRBJ2-2, reads ETGVTQSPTHLIKTRGQQVTLRCSSQSGHNTVSWYQQALGQGPQFIFQYYREEENGRGNFPPRFSGLQFPNYSSELNVNALELDDSALYLCASTQQGPPGELFFGEGSRLTVL.

This clonotype was detected many times. V usage is TRBV29-1 and J usage is TRBJ1-2; no clear D. V lost 7 bases to trimming and J lost 7 bases, with 19 bases between them. The CDR3 is made up of 13 amino acids. CDR1 is SQVTM, CDR2 ANQGSEA, per germline. The CDR3 protein is CSASGWGRSGYTF. In DNA form, the CDR3 reads TGCAGCGCCTCCGGTTGGGGTCGTAGTGGCTACACCTTC.